Reported below is one T cell receptor beta chain. Its antigen remains unidentified. Libraries were UMI-labeled 5' RACE TRB cDNA. From its re-call of the 5' RACE reads, TCRdb lists each CDR3 protein once, without DNA. This table holds some 54,000 distinct CDR3 sequences. This CDR3 is 15 amino acids long. The entry originates in a study of CXCR3-negative and CXCR3-positive naive CD8 T cells. Study in general: There were 120 million to 150 million TRB reads altogether, and each library had about 1.5 +/- 0.3 million of them. Study outcomes and limitations: The TRBV-TRBJ usage of naive CXCR3-negative and CXCR3-positive cells was similar, but that of memory cells differed. Naive cells with CXCR3 showed TRB CDR3s that were more hydrophobic than those in CXCR3-negative naive cells.

Every CD8+ T cell subset underwent triplicate sorting at around 270,000 cells apiece. This clonotype was obtained from a human donor in good health. Some clones in this sample may be carry-over from other donors' samples. The sequenced material came from naive CXCR3+ CD8+ T cells from blood. Subset given: CD45RO-CCR7+CD27+CD95- naive CD8+ T cells expressing CXCR3 (TNR3+). The genes are TRBV12-3 or TRBV12-4 and TRBJ1-5; absent DNA, TCRdb's TRBD1 call cannot be checked. This chain's CDR3 is CASSWDRGSNQPQHF.